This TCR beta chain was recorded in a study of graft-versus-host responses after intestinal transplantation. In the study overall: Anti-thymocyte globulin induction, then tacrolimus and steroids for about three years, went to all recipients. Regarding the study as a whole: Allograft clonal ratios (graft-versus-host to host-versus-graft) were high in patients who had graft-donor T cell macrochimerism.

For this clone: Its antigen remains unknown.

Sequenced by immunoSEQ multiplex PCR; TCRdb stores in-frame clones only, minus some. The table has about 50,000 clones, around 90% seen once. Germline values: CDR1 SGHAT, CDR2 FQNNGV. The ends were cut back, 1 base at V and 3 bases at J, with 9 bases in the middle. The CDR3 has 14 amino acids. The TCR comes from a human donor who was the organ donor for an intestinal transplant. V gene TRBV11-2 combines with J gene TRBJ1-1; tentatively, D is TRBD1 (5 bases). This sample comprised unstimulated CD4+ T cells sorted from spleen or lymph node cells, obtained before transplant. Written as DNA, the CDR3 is TGTGCCAGCAGCTTAGTTAGGGGATACACTGAAGCTTTCTTT. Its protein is CASSLVRGYTEAFF.